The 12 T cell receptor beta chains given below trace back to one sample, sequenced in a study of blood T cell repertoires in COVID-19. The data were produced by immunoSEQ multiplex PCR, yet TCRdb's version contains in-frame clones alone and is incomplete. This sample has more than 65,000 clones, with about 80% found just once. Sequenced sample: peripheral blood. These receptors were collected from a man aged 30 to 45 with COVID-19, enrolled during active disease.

CDR3 amino acids: CASSPRVMNTEAFF. Here the CDR3 DNA reads TGCGCCAGCAGCCCCAGGGTGATGAACACTGAAGCTTTCTTT. The chain carries TRBV5-1 and TRBJ1-1; D may be TRBD1 (5 bases). V dropped 4 bases and J dropped 0 bases, with 10 bases sitting between them. Germline V gene lookup returns CDR1 SGHRS and CDR2 YFSETQ. The CDR3 spans 14 residues.

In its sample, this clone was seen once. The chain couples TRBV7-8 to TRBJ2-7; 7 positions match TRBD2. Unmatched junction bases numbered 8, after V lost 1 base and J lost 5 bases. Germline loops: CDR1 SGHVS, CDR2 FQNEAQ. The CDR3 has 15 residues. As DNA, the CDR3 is TGTGCCAGCAGCTTAGACGGGGAGGGAAGGAACGAGCAGTACTTC. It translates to CASSLDGEGRNEQYF.

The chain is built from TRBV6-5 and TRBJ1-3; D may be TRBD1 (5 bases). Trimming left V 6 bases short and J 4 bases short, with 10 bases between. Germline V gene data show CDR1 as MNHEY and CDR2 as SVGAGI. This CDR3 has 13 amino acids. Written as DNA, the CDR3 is TGTGCCAGCAGAATCCCAGGGGGAAACACCATATATTTT. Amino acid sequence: CASRIPGGNTIYF.

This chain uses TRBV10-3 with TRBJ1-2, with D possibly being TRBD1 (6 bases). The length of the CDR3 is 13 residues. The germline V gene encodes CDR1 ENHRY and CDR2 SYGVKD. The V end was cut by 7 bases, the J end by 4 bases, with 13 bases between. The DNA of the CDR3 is TGTGCCATCAACCCGGACAGATCCTATGGCTACACCTTC. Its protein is CAINPDRSYGYTF.

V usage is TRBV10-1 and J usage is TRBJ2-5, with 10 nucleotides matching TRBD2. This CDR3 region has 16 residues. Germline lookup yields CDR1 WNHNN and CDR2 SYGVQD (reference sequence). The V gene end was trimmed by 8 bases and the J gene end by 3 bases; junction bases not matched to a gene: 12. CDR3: CASPGPPGLAEETQYF. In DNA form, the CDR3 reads TGCGCCAGCCCTGGTCCTCCTGGACTAGCGGAAGAGACCCAGTACTTC.

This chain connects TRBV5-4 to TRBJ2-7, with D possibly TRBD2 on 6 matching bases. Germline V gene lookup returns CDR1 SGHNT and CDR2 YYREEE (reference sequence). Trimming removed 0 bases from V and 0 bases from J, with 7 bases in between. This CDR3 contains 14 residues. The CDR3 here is CASSLGLDSYEQYF. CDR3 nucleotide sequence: TGTGCCAGCAGCTTGGGACTAGACTCCTACGAGCAGTACTTC. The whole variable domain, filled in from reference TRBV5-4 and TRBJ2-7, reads ETGVTQSPTHLIKTRGQQVTLRCSSQSGHNTVSWYQQALGQGPQFIFQYYREEENGRGNFPPRFSGLQFPNYSSELNVNALELDDSALYLCASSLGLDSYEQYFGPGTRLTVT.

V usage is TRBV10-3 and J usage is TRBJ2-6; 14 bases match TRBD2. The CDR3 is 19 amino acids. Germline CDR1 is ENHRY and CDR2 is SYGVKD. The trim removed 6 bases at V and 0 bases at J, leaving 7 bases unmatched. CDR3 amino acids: CAISSGLAGGISGANVLTF. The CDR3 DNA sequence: TGTGCCATCAGCTCAGGACTAGCGGGAGGAATCTCTGGGGCCAACGTCCTGACTTTC.

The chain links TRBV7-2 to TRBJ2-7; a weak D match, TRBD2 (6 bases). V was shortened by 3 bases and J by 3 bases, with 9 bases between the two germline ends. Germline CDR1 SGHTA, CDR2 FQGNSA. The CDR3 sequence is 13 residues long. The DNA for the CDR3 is TGTGCCAGCAGCTTTAGTAGCGGCTACGAGCAGTACTTC. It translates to CASSFSSGYEQYF. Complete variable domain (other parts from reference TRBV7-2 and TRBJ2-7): GAGVSQSPSNKVTEKGKDVELRCDPISGHTALYWYRQSLGQGLEFLIYFQGNSAPDKSGLPSDRFSAERTGGSVSTLTIQRTQQEDSAVYLCASSFSSGYEQYFGPGTRLTVT.

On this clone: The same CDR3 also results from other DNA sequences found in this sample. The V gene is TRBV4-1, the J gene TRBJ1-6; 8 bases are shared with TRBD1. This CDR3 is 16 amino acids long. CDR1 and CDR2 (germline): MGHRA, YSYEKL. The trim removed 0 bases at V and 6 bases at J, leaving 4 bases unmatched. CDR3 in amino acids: CASSQERQGPNSPLHF. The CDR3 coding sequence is TGCGCCAGCAGCCAAGAGCGACAGGGGCCTAATTCACCCCTCCACTTT.

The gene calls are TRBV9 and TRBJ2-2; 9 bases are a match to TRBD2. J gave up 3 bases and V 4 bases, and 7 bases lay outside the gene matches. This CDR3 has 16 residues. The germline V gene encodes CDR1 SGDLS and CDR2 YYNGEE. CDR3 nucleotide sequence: TGTGCCAGCAGCCGTAGCGGGAGCGGGTACACCGGGGAGCTGTTTTTT. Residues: CASSRSGSGYTGELFF.

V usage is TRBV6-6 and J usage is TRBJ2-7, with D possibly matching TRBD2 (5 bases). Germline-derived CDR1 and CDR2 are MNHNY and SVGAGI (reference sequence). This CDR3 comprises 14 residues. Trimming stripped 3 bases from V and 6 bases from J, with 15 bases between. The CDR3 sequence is CASSYRGSESEQYF. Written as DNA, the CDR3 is TGTGCCAGCAGTTATCGGGGTTCGGAGAGCGAGCAGTACTTC.

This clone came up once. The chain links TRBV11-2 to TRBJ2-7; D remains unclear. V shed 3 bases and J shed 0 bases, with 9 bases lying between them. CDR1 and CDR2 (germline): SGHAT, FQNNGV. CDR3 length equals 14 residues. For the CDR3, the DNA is TGTGCCAGCAGCTTCCTAGGAAGCTCCTACGAGCAGTACTTC. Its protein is CASSFLGSSYEQYF.